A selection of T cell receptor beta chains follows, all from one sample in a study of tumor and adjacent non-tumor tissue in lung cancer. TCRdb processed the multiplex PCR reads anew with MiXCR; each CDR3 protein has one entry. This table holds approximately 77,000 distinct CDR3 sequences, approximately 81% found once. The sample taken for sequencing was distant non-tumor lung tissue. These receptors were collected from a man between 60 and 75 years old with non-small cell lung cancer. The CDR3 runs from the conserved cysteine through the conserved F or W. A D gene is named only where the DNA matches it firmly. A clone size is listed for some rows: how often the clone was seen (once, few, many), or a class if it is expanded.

DNA: TGTGCCAGTAGGTTGGACCAGACCGGATGGGAGACCCAGTACTTC
CDR3: CASRLDQTGWETQYF
size: NA
D: NA
V: TRBV11-2
J: TRBJ2-5

DNA: TGTCCCAGCAGCCAAACTACGGGGAGGTCCCAAGAGACCCAGTATTTC
CDR3: CPSSQTTGRSQETQYF
size: NA
D: NA
V: TRBV4-2
J: TRBJ2-5

DNA: TGTGCCAGCAGTTTATGGTTAGGGGGACCTAATGAAAAACTGTTTTTT
CDR3: CASSLWLGGPNEKLFF
size: many
D: NA
V: TRBV28
J: TRBJ1-4

DNA: TGTGCCATCAGCCAAGATTATAGCAGGGGAGGAGAGACCCAGTACTTC
CDR3: CAISQDYSRGGETQYF
size: NA
D: NA
V: TRBV4-2
J: TRBJ2-5

DNA: TGTACCAGCAACTTACGGATACCCTCTGGAAACACCATATATTTT
CDR3: CTSNLRIPSGNTIYF
size: NA
D: NA
V: TRBV11-3
J: TRBJ1-3

DNA: TGTGCCAGCAGTCGGGAGGCAAACACTGAAGCTTTCTTT
CDR3: CASSREANTEAFF
size: NA
D: NA
V: TRBV6-5
J: TRBJ1-1

DNA: TGTACCAGCACCATTCCGACAGGTGGCCCCGGGGAGCTGTTTTTT
CDR3: CTSTIPTGGPGELFF
size: NA
D: NA
V: TRBV12-3/TRBV12-4
J: TRBJ2-2

DNA: TGTGCCAGCGGCTTACGGGTATCCTCTGGAAACACCATATGTTTT
CDR3: CASGLRVSSGNTICF
size: NA
D: NA
V: TRBV11-3
J: TRBJ1-3

DNA: TGTACGACCAGTGATAGGACGGGACTTGAGCAGTTCTTC
CDR3: CTTSDRTGLEQFF
size: once
D: NA
V: TRBV24-1
J: TRBJ2-1

DNA: TGTGCCAGCAGCAATACCTGGGGCGGAGAGCTGCTTTTT
CDR3: CASSNTWGGELLF
size: NA
D: NA
V: TRBV11-2
J: TRBJ2-2

DNA: TGTGCCAGCTGTTTAAGGGGGGGAAGCCGAGAGACCCAGTACTTC
CDR3: CASCLRGGSRETQYF
size: NA
D: NA
V: TRBV28
J: TRBJ2-5

DNA: TGCAGCCTTGGATTGGCGGGGGAAGAGACCCGGTATTTC
CDR3: CSLGLAGEETRYF
size: NA
D: TRBD2
V: TRBV29-1
J: TRBJ2-5

DNA: TGTGCCAGCTGGCTTAGTAGGAGCACTGGGGAGCTGTTTTTT
CDR3: CASWLSRSTGELFF
size: NA
D: NA
V: TRBV6-2/TRBV6-3
J: TRBJ2-2

DNA: TGTGCCAGCAGCAGGGGGCCAGGTCAAGCGAACACTGAAGCTTTCTTT
CDR3: CASSRGPGQANTEAFF
size: NA
D: TRBD1
V: TRBV5-6
J: TRBJ1-1

DNA: TGTGCCATCAGTGACTCCGGCACAGATACGCAGTATTTT
CDR3: CAISDSGTDTQYF
size: NA
D: NA
V: TRBV6-4
J: TRBJ2-3

DNA: TGTGCCAGCAGTGACAGGGCCACAGATACGCAGTATTTT
CDR3: CASSDRATDTQYF
size: many
D: NA
V: TRBV6-4
J: TRBJ2-3

DNA: TGCGCCGGCAGTCTCGGGACAGGGGGGTCGGATAAGCAGTATTTT
CDR3: CAGSLGTGGSDKQYF
size: once
D: TRBD1
V: TRBV4-3
J: TRBJ2-3

DNA: TGCGCCAGCAGCTCAGAGCCGGTCCGTGTCACTGAAGCTTTCTTT
CDR3: CASSSEPVRVTEAFF
size: many
D: NA
V: TRBV4-3
J: TRBJ1-1

DNA: TGTGCCAGCAGTTACTCGGCCGGGGAACTGCTTTTT
CDR3: CASSYSAGELLF
size: NA
D: NA
V: TRBV6-5
J: TRBJ2-2

DNA: TGTGCCATCAGCCAAGGAGATCTAGCGGGACGGGGTAGAGAGCAGTACTTC
CDR3: CAISQGDLAGRGREQYF
size: NA
D: TRBD2
V: TRBV4-2
J: TRBJ2-7

DNA: TGCGCCAGCAGCTTGGGTCTAGGGCACTTCAGCTCCTACAATGAGCAGTTCTTC
CDR3: CASSLGLGHFSSYNEQFF
size: NA
D: NA
V: TRBV5-1
J: TRBJ2-1

DNA: TGCAGTGATGCCCCGGGACTGGCGTCGGAGACCCAGTACTTC
CDR3: CSDAPGLASETQYF
size: NA
D: NA
V: TRBV20-1
J: TRBJ2-5

DNA: TGCAGTGCTACTGTGGAAAAAAGGGGTCCAGATACTCAGTATTTT
CDR3: CSATVEKRGPDTQYF
size: NA
D: NA
V: TRBV20-1
J: TRBJ2-3

DNA: TGCAGCGTTTCCAGGGACCCCACCTACGAGCAGTACTTC
CDR3: CSVSRDPTYEQYF
size: NA
D: NA
V: TRBV29-1
J: TRBJ2-7

DNA: TGCAATGCTAGGCGTGATTACTACGAGCAGTACTTC
CDR3: CNARRDYYEQYF
size: NA
D: NA
V: TRBV20-1
J: TRBJ2-7

DNA: TGCAGTGTTAACAGGGGGTTGAACACTGAAGCTTTCTTT
CDR3: CSVNRGLNTEAFF
size: many
D: TRBD1
V: TRBV20-1
J: TRBJ1-1

DNA: TGTGAAGGCAGCTCTACATGGGAAGAGACCCAGTACTTC
CDR3: CEGSSTWEETQYF
size: NA
D: NA
V: TRBV11-2
J: TRBJ2-5

DNA: TGCAGTGCTTCCTCATACAGATACTCCTACGAGCAGTACTTC
CDR3: CSASSYRYSYEQYF
size: NA
D: NA
V: TRBV20-1
J: TRBJ2-7

DNA: TGCAGCGTGACCGGGACTAGCGGGTTCACCTGGGAGTTGGTTTTT
CDR3: CSVTGTSGFTWELVF
size: NA
D: TRBD2
V: TRBV29-1
J: TRBJ2-2

DNA: TGCAGCGTTGGATTGGCGGGGGGAGAGACCCAATACTTC
CDR3: CSVGLAGGETQYF
size: NA
D: TRBD2
V: TRBV29-1
J: TRBJ2-5

DNA: TGTGCCAGCTCATCCCCGGACGGCTACGAGCAGTACTTC
CDR3: CASSSPDGYEQYF
size: many
D: NA
V: TRBV28
J: TRBJ2-7

DNA: TGCATTGCTAGAGTAGAGGGGACCTATGAGCAGTACTTC
CDR3: CIARVEGTYEQYF
size: NA
D: NA
V: TRBV20-1
J: TRBJ2-7

DNA: TGTGCCAGCAGCTTGGGACAGGGAGCCACACTGAGAACTGAAGCTTTCTTT
CDR3: CASSLGQGATLRTEAFF
size: NA
D: TRBD1
V: TRBV5-6
J: TRBJ1-1

DNA: TGTGCCAGCAGCTTAGGGTTAGCCACAGATACGCAGTATTTT
CDR3: CASSLGLATDTQYF
size: NA
D: NA
V: TRBV7-3
J: TRBJ2-3

DNA: TGTGCCAGCAGCTCCGTTCGGGGGACTGTAAGTAAAAAACTGTTTTTT
CDR3: CASSSVRGTVSKKLFF
size: NA
D: NA
V: TRBV7-9
J: TRBJ1-4

DNA: TGCAGTGCTAGAGCCGTTAACCGGGTCCTACAGGTGGCCAAAAACATTCAGTACTTC
CDR3: CSARAVNRVLQVAKNIQYF
size: NA
D: NA
V: TRBV20-1
J: TRBJ2-4

DNA: TGTGCCAGGAGCTTAGTTGAACAGGACAATGAGCACTTCTTC
CDR3: CARSLVEQDNEHFF
size: NA
D: NA
V: TRBV11-2
J: TRBJ2-1

DNA: TGCTGCGTCGAAGATTATAGGTCTAACCCCCACTCTGGGGCCAACGTCCTGACTTTC
CDR3: CCVEDYRSNPHSGANVLTF
size: NA
D: NA
V: TRBV29-1
J: TRBJ2-6

DNA: TGTGCCAGCAATGAATGGGGGGTGACCTCTTATGGCTACACCTTC
CDR3: CASNEWGVTSYGYTF
size: NA
D: NA
V: TRBV6-1
J: TRBJ1-2

DNA: TGCAGTGCTCTGGGTCTAGTGAGCTCCTACAATGAGCAGTTCTTC
CDR3: CSALGLVSSYNEQFF
size: NA
D: NA
V: TRBV20-1
J: TRBJ2-1

DNA: TGCAGTGCTAGAACTAAGCGGGGGGTCTACAATAAGCAGTTCTTC
CDR3: CSARTKRGVYNKQFF
size: once
D: TRBD2
V: TRBV20-1
J: TRBJ2-1

DNA: TGTGCCAGCAGCTACTGGCAGATCTACGAGCAGTACTTC
CDR3: CASSYWQIYEQYF
size: NA
D: NA
V: TRBV11-3
J: TRBJ2-7

DNA: TGTCCCAGCGGCTTAGTTGGGAGGGGCACTGAGGCTTTCTTT
CDR3: CPSGLVGRGTEAFF
size: NA
D: NA
V: TRBV11-2
J: TRBJ1-1

DNA: TGTGCCAGCAGCTTACAGGGGTCCACCGGGGAGCTGTTTTTT
CDR3: CASSLQGSTGELFF
size: once
D: NA
V: TRBV7-2
J: TRBJ2-2

DNA: TGCGCCAGCAACCAAGATCTGGCGGGAGGAGGAGATACGCAGTATTTC
CDR3: CASNQDLAGGGDTQYF
size: once
D: TRBD2
V: TRBV4-3
J: TRBJ2-3

DNA: TGTGCCAGCAGCCACAGCTCTGGGGCCAACGTCCTGACTTTC
CDR3: CASSHSSGANVLTF
size: many
D: NA
V: TRBV12-3/TRBV12-4
J: TRBJ2-6

DNA: TGCAATGCTAGAGACGTACGGGAGGGCCACGGCGAGCAGTACTTC
CDR3: CNARDVREGHGEQYF
size: NA
D: TRBD2
V: TRBV20-1
J: TRBJ2-7

DNA: TGTGCCAGCAGTCAAGATCTACGGGCGGGGGGAACCCAAGAGACCCTGTACTTC
CDR3: CASSQDLRAGGTQETLYF
size: once
D: TRBD2
V: TRBV4-2
J: TRBJ2-5

DNA: TGTGCCAGCAGCATCGTACTAGCGGGGGGGAAGACCCACTACTTC
CDR3: CASSIVLAGGKTHYF
size: once
D: TRBD2
V: TRBV11-3
J: TRBJ2-5

DNA: TGTGTCAGCAGGGGAACAGAGTTGGGGGGCACTGAAGCTTTCTTT
CDR3: CVSRGTELGGTEAFF
size: NA
D: NA
V: TRBV12-3/TRBV12-4
J: TRBJ1-1

DNA: TGTGCCATCAGTGAGACACAGGGATTGAACACCTTC
CDR3: CAISETQGLNTF
size: few
D: NA
V: TRBV10-3
J: TRBJ1-2

DNA: TGTGCCAGCATCTCCCTTAGCGGGGGGATGAATGAGCAGTTCTTC
CDR3: CASISLSGGMNEQFF
size: NA
D: TRBD2
V: TRBV11-1
J: TRBJ2-1

DNA: TGTGCCAGCACCCCCAAGTCCCAGGGGGTTGGCTCACCCTTCCACTTT
CDR3: CASTPKSQGVGSPFHF
size: NA
D: TRBD1
V: TRBV12-3/TRBV12-4
J: TRBJ1-6

DNA: TGTGCCGCCTTGGGGGCGGTCTCCTACAAGCAGTACTTC
CDR3: CAALGAVSYKQYF
size: NA
D: NA
V: TRBV6-6
J: TRBJ2-7

DNA: TGTGCCAGCAGCTTAGTTCCAAAGTACAGGCTCTCTGGGGTCAACGTCCTGACTTTC
CDR3: CASSLVPKYRLSGVNVLTF
size: NA
D: NA
V: TRBV11-2
J: TRBJ2-6

DNA: TGCGCCAGGAGCACCTACCTAGCAACTAATGAAAAATTGTTTTTT
CDR3: CARSTYLATNEKLFF
size: NA
D: NA
V: TRBV4-1
J: TRBJ1-4

DNA: TGTGCCAGCAGCTTAGTGAGGTTTAAATCACCCCTCCGCTTT
CDR3: CASSLVRFKSPLRF
size: NA
D: NA
V: TRBV7-2
J: TRBJ1-6

DNA: TGCAGTGCTAGAACTGAGTGGGGGGCCTACAATGAGCAGTTCTTC
CDR3: CSARTEWGAYNEQFF
size: NA
D: NA
V: TRBV20-1
J: TRBJ2-1